This TCR beta chain was captured by sequencing in a study of shared T cell receptors in the human thymus. Trimming removed 0 bases from V and 0 bases from J; junction bases left unmatched: 5. CDR3 length equals 17 residues. Germline assignment: CDR1 SEHNR and CDR2 FQNEAQ (reference sequence). Libraries were prepared by immunoSEQ multiplex PCR; TCRdb keeps only in-frame clonotypes and omits some of them. The sample lists about 660,000 clones; more than 70% were seen once. This sample was also put to use in a study of human thymus T cells. That source notes: Highly overlapping thymic repertoires in unrelated individuals were reported by related research.

Material: thymocytes. The origin of this receptor is a boy under two years old with a congenital heart defect. The rearrangement uses TRBV7-9 and TRBJ2-7; TRBD2 agrees at 10 bases. For the CDR3, the DNA is TGTGCCAGCAGCTTAGCCGGACTAGCGGACAGCTCCTACGAGCAGTACTTC. This sequence encodes CASSLAGLADSSYEQYF.